This T cell receptor (beta chain) emerged from a study of T cell responses to AZD1222 COVID-19 vaccine. Details on this clone: What it binds is not known.

Study-wide results and caveats: Reports indicate that nearly half of spike-specific TCRs are directed at unmutated variant regions. Donors were largely white British and mainly female; clonal diversity was possibly underestimated. No repertoire was sampled before or during the peak T cell response, only after it.

The CDR3 covers 10 residues. Germline V gene lookup returns CDR1 GTSNPN and CDR2 SVGIG (reference sequence). The J segment lost 8 bases and the V segment lost 7 bases, leaving 4 bases of the junction unmatched. Generated by immunoSEQ multiplex PCR, the TCRdb table keeps only in-frame clones and is missing some. The sample yields some 150,000 clones, 88% seen once. This rearrangement joins TRBV30 to TRBJ1-2, with 7 bases lining up with TRBD1. This TCR was recovered from an adult in good health. The input for sequencing was peripheral blood, taken on day 0 of AZD1222 vaccination. The CDR3 nucleotides read TGTGCCTCCGGACAGGACGGCTACACCTTC. Protein sequence: CASGQDGYTF.